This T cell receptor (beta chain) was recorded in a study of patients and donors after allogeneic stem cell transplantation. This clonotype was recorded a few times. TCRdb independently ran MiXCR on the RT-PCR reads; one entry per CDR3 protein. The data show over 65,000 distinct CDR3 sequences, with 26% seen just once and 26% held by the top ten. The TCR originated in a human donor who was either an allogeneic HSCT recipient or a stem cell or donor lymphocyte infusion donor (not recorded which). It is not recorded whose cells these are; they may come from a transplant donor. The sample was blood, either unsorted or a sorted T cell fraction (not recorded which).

In DNA form, the CDR3 reads TGTGCCAGCAACCCCCCGGGGGTATCGAATTCACCCCTCCACTTT. It encodes CASNPPGVSNSPLHF. This chain uses TRBV7-9 with TRBJ1-6, with D perhaps TRBD1 (5 bases). This CDR3 spans 15 amino acids. The germline V and J ends were trimmed by 7 bases and 7 bases, with 17 bases remaining between them. CDR1 is SEHNR and CDR2 is FQNEAQ in the germline V gene (reference sequence).